A selection of T cell receptor beta chains follows, all from one sample in a study of blood T cell repertoires in COVID-19. TCRdb's table, derived via immunoSEQ multiplex PCR, lists solely in-frame clones and lacks some. The sample holds 200,000 to 250,000 clones, around 89% seen once. The sample comprised PBMCs or T cells enriched from blood (not recorded which). These receptors came from a man younger than 45 who had recovered from COVID-19. Each CDR3 is given without its conserved first and last residue. The D gene is left open where the match is weak.

V: TRBV28
D: NA
J: TRBJ2-7
CDR3: ASSRSPTGSYEQY

V: TRBV2
D: NA
J: TRBJ2-2
CDR3: ASRRGGNTNTGELF

V: TRBV15
D: NA
J: TRBJ1-3
CDR3: ATSRDINTIY

V: TRBV7-9
D: TRBD1
J: TRBJ1-6
CDR3: ASSLGQGYSPLH

V: TRBV19
D: TRBD2
J: TRBJ2-1
CDR3: ASSLAGVYNEQF

V: TRBV2
D: NA
J: TRBJ2-1
CDR3: ASSESSTSYNEQF

V: TRBV6-2/TRBV6-3
D: NA
J: TRBJ2-1
CDR3: ASSPLHSGYNEQF

V: TRBV10-2
D: NA
J: TRBJ1-5
CDR3: ASSEGTFTQH

V: TRBV9
D: TRBD2
J: TRBJ2-5
CDR3: ASSVGPGLASSFQETQY

V: TRBV7-9
D: TRBD1
J: TRBJ2-2
CDR3: ASSSLGQGRGNTGELF

V: TRBV7-9
D: NA
J: TRBJ1-1
CDR3: ASSSLEAEAF

V: TRBV15
D: NA
J: TRBJ1-6
CDR3: ATSRDQGPGSPLH

V: TRBV30
D: TRBD1
J: TRBJ1-1
CDR3: AWSEGTGGTEAF

V: TRBV5-1
D: NA
J: TRBJ1-1
CDR3: ASSSGVEAEAF

V: TRBV18
D: TRBD2
J: TRBJ2-7
CDR3: ASSPPSGGAYEQY

V: TRBV7-2
D: TRBD2
J: TRBJ2-5
CDR3: ASSRDYKSETQY

V: TRBV18
D: NA
J: TRBJ2-3
CDR3: ASSLTSETLRRVRTDTQY

V: TRBV20-1
D: TRBD1
J: TRBJ1-6
CDR3: SGQGGSPLH

V: TRBV28
D: NA
J: TRBJ1-1
CDR3: ASSSTGNTEAF

V: TRBV11-3
D: NA
J: TRBJ2-2
CDR3: ASSLDRRDSHTNTGELF

V: TRBV30
D: TRBD1
J: TRBJ1-1
CDR3: AWSVGTARNTEAF

V: TRBV20-1
D: TRBD2
J: TRBJ2-3
CDR3: SAGGADTQY

V: TRBV7-2
D: NA
J: TRBJ1-2
CDR3: ASSLAGRNYGYT

V: TRBV4-3
D: TRBD1
J: TRBJ2-7
CDR3: ASSHRDRGSYEQY

V: TRBV7-2
D: TRBD2
J: TRBJ2-1
CDR3: ASTPGLAIYNEQF

V: TRBV5-1
D: NA
J: TRBJ2-2
CDR3: ASSEDSNTGELF

V: TRBV5-4
D: TRBD1
J: TRBJ1-1
CDR3: ASSLDRGEAF

V: TRBV28
D: TRBD1
J: TRBJ2-3
CDR3: ASSPLQGAIPPDTQY

V: TRBV29-1
D: TRBD2
J: TRBJ2-5
CDR3: SVVGLAGWGETQY